This section outlines one T cell receptor beta chain sequence together with its context. This entry belongs to a study of blood T cell repertoires in COVID-19. Study-wide background: Specimens from acute and convalescent COVID-19 originated in the United States, Italy and Spain. Sources were T cells, B-cell-depleted T cells, or PBMCs; the material itself was cDNA or gDNA.

Original data processing: Reference gene primer amplification in the assay estimated nucleated cell counts. Assay: immunoSEQ multiplex PCR; the TCRdb copy retains only in-frame clones and omits some. That table furnishes V, J and clone size, whereas the DNA furnished D and trimming. The sample lists around 130,000 clones; more than 80% were seen once. CDR1 is LGHDT and CDR2 is YNNKEL in the germline V gene (reference sequence). This CDR3 contains 17 residues. The germline V and J ends were trimmed by 4 bases and 1 base, with 19 bases remaining between them. Sequenced sample: peripheral blood. This chain uses TRBV3-1 (or the pseudogene TRBV3-2) with TRBJ1-2; a possible D gene is TRBD1 (5 bases). This receptor was taken from a woman aged 55-69 years with acute or convalescent COVID-19. CDR3 in DNA: TGTGCCAGCAGCCCCTCGGGGGTCCAGACCCTTAACTATGGCTACACCTTC. Its protein is CASSPSGVQTLNYGYTF.